This T cell receptor beta chain was documented in a study of blood T cells in healthy people across ages (dated by TCRdb to 2014 to 2015). About the study as a whole: Template switching captured roughly one uniquely barcoded TCR beta cDNA molecule per two T cells in model experiments. Using deep sequencing normalized with unique cDNA molecular identifiers, the study measured how TCR beta repertoire diversity changes with age. Donors were grouped into four age groups: young (average roughly 15 years), middle-aged (about 40), aged (around 60) and long-lived (less than 85). Using the same blood draw, the study looked at two additional independent replicas of 1 million unique cDNA reads for two donors, one aged 18 to 30 and the other aged 80 or older.

Trimming accounts for 3 bases at V and 7 bases at J, while the number of junction bases matched to no gene is 9. The germline V gene provides CDR1 KGHDR and CDR2 SFDVKD. From the cysteine through the phenylalanine, the CDR3 covers 16 amino acids. Here the CDR3 DNA is all that survives: 48 bases in frame from base 1. Preparation of the library involved 5' RACE. TCRdb lists the instrument as Illumina HiSeq 2500. A second PCR of roughly 7 to 12 cycles was performed with a sample-barcoded 5' primer and a J-beta primer mix. A template-switch 5' adaptor carrying 12 random nucleotides introduced a unique molecular identifier onto each TCR beta cDNA molecule. At least 2.5 million CDR3-containing paired-end reads were obtained from each sample. First-strand cDNA was synthesized from all RNA with the Mint cDNA synthesis kit, primed by a TRBC-specific oligonucleotide. All cDNA was treated with uracil-DNA glycosylase and then went through a first 18-cycle PCR with the universal primers M1SS and BC2_uni_R. The published analysis was carried out like this. For normalization, 1 million high-quality reads were randomly selected from each sample, with every read carrying a distinct molecular identifier. Instead of being binned into consensus sequences, reads that shared molecular identifiers were thrown out. MiTCR, run with a Q25 quality threshold and the strictest error-elimination algorithm, handled CDR3 identification, clonotype clustering and error correction. A nonparametric unseen species model with Euler transformation was used to estimate lower-bound total TCR beta diversity. The raw public data were reprocessed by TCRdb itself: fastp quality trimming at Q25, MiXCR clonotype calling, in-frame beta chains only. Duplicate CDR3 protein sequences are folded into a single record with the most common DNA and genes. TCRdb's processing, not the authors' own work, is the source of the V and J calls. Counted in this sample were some 940,000 distinct CDR3 sequences; roughly 29% of them appeared once. Of the sample, 10% is held by the ten largest clones.

Donors were a few dozen systemically healthy Caucasian individuals from Russia aged roughly 6 to 90 years. Each donor gave ten milliliters of peripheral blood, collected into EDTA-treated Vacutainer tubes. Ficoll-Paque density-gradient centrifugation was used to isolate PBMCs, with at least 7 million obtained per sample. Trizol reagent was used to extract total RNA from PBMCs, with at least 5 micrograms per sample. For every donor, flow cytometry on a PBMC aliquot measured the percentage of naive CD45RAhigh/CD27high T cells. This clonotype was observed a few times. Its antigen remains undetermined. The sample holds no much larger clone one base away, and base qualities are not on file. Overall study results and their limits: Compared with the aged group, the long-lived group had more naive CD4+ T cells, fewer expanded clones and increased TCR diversity, a pattern suggesting age selection. As age increased, observed TCR beta diversity per million T cells dropped in a roughly linear way, and a significant reduction was already evident by age about 40. A strong correlation was found between observed TCR beta diversity and the percentage of naive T cells measured by flow cytometry. Total diversity estimates from one million sequenced T cells were considered lower bounds and underestimates. Bulk unsorted PBMC profiling prevented conclusive comparison of naive and antigen-experienced compartments. The CMV infection status of donors was not known, potentially confounding age-related changes in expanded clonotypes.

The same specimen was also included in a second study, on T cells of mothers and their children. Taken from the second paper: Nine systemically healthy Caucasian individuals served as donors, namely three mothers together with their six children. cDNA synthesis used all of the extracted RNA, with around 1.5 ug of RNA in each 15 ul reaction. In the second PCR, sample barcodes and 2-4 random nucleotides were introduced via the M1S primer. More than 8.5 million TCR beta CDR3 reads were obtained from each mother, and some 3.2 million reads were obtained from each child. TCR recombination output is similarly shaped by thymic selection in related and unrelated pairs, with a minor effect exerted by inherited differences. Normalized repertoire overlap in related mother-child pairs was always slightly higher than in unrelated mother-child pairs, but the difference was never significant. Persistent microchimeric T cell clones were not detected, at a sensitivity of around 100 clones per million clonotypes. In the study, deep NGS was used to compare the TCR beta repertoires of mothers and children, and features distinguishing related mother-child pairs from unrelated individuals were sought. Mothers averaged 40 +/- 4 years of age and children averaged around 10 +/- 4 years. After adapters were ligated using NEBNext reagents, the libraries underwent 100+100 nt paired-end sequencing on an Illumina HiSeq 2000. To prevent cross-contamination, the mother and child libraries were prepared one month apart and sequenced in separate runs. For each donor, somewhere between roughly 500,000 and 2,100,000 distinct TCR beta clonotypes were identified. Naive TCR beta clonotypes were estimated from low-frequency clonotypes matched to each donor's FACS-determined naive share, without sorting.

The sequence links TRBV24-1 to TRBJ2-1, and TRBD1 matches 9 of the central bases. Input material: blood. This TCR came from a woman aged 35 to 49 in good health. The CDR3 sequence is CATSDRTGDSRNEQFF. The nucleotides read TGTGCCACCAGTGATAGGACAGGGGACTCTCGGAATGAGCAGTTCTTC.